These 21 T cell receptor beta chains were sequenced from one sample in a study of CD8+ T cells in alopecia areata. In each case, RNA was isolated and then reverse transcribed into cDNA as the sequencing template. Using immunoSEQ multiplex PCR, the repertoire was profiled, and TCRdb retains in-frame clones only, with some absent. The table has around 150,000 clones, roughly 58% seen once. Specimen: CD8+ T cells sorted from blood. These receptors all stem from a human donor in good health.

With regard to this clone: A far larger clone is a single base away, which makes a read error likely. Other DNA sequences within the sample encode an identical CDR3. The rearrangement uses TRBV7-8 and TRBJ2-2; the D is unclear. V lost 1 base and J lost 2, with 14 bases in between. Germline values: CDR1 SGHVS, CDR2 FQNEAQ. CDR3 length: 17 amino acids. The CDR3 DNA reads TGTGCCAGCAGCTTAGAGGGTTATAGGGTTAACACCGGGGAGCTGTTTTTT. Translation gives CASSLEGYRVNTGELFF.

The chain uses TRBV9 and TRBJ1-5; D not certain. This CDR3 comprises 15 residues. CDR1 and CDR2 from the germline V gene are SGDLS and YYNGEE. Trimming pared 0 bases from V and 0 bases from J, leaving 7 bases between. The CDR3 here is CASSVDSASNQPQHF. CDR3 DNA: TGTGCCAGCAGCGTAGATTCTGCTAGCAATCAGCCCCAGCATTTT.

This chain uses TRBV29-1 with TRBJ2-7; no firm D call. The V end was cut by 1 base, the J end by 7 bases, with 8 bases between. CDR3 length equals 11 residues. Germline CDR1 SQVTM, CDR2 ANQGSEA. DNA for the CDR3: TGCAGCGTTGAAGGATATGGGGAGCAGTACTTC. Translated, it gives CSVEGYGEQYF.

The rearrangement joins TRBV13 to TRBJ2-1; perhaps TRBD1 as D (5 bases). The V end lost 3 bases, the J end lost 5 bases, and 17 bases lay between the germline ends. The CDR3 is made up of 16 amino acids. Germline V CDR1 and CDR2: PRHDT, FYEKMQ (reference sequence). In DNA form, the CDR3 reads TGTGCCAGCAGCTTCTTCAGGGCTGTACTAAACAATGAGCAGTTCTTC. It translates to CASSFFRAVLNNEQFF.

This clone was found once. V is TRBV4-1 and J is TRBJ2-1, with 7 positions matching TRBD1. The J segment lost 3 bases and the V segment lost 3 bases, leaving 2 bases of the junction unmatched. The CDR3 runs 14 residues. Germline CDR1 MGHRA, CDR2 YSYEKL. The CDR3 loop is CASSHNRGYNEQFF. The CDR3 DNA sequence: TGCGCCAGCAGCCATAACAGGGGCTACAATGAGCAGTTCTTC.

V and J are TRBV5-4 and TRBJ2-7, with 8 bases that match TRBD1. Looked up from germline, CDR1 is SGHNT and CDR2 is YYREEE (reference sequence). The CDR3 runs 13 residues. The ends lost 4 bases at V and 3 bases at J; junction bases unmatched: 3. CDR3 in amino acids: CASSGGTGYEQYF. In DNA, the CDR3 is TGTGCCAGCAGCGGTGGGACAGGCTACGAGCAGTACTTC.

This rearrangement joins TRBV5-1 to TRBJ2-7; 8 positions match TRBD2. Germline trimming cut 4 bases from V and 3 bases from J; bases unmatched to any gene: 6. The CDR3 runs to 14 residues. The germline V gene encodes CDR1 SGHRS and CDR2 YFSETQ. The CDR3 DNA reads as TGCGCCAGCAGCGGGGAGACTAGCGACTACGAGCAGTACTTC. As protein: CASSGETSDYEQYF.

This clone was observed a handful of times. The J gene is TRBJ2-1, the V gene TRBV29-1, with 11 bases aligning to TRBD2. Looked up from germline, CDR1 is SQVTM and CDR2 is ANQGSEA. V lost 6 bases, J lost 9 bases, and 10 bases stayed unmatched. The CDR3 spans 14 residues. The CDR3 DNA sequence: TGCAGCGTCGAGACTAGCGGGAAGAGCTTTGAGCAGTTCTTC. It is translated as CSVETSGKSFEQFF.

V gene TRBV25-1 combines with J gene TRBJ1-1; D unresolved. The V gene lost 1 base and the J gene lost 7 bases, with 7 bases spanning the gap. Germline CDR1 is MGHDK and CDR2 is SYGVNS. This CDR3 contains 12 residues. The CDR3 sequence: CASSESGLEAFF. DNA of the CDR3: TGTGCCAGCAGTGAATCAGGCCTTGAAGCTTTCTTT.

This clone was detected a few times. The genes are TRBV6-6 and TRBJ2-7; 8 nucleotides match TRBD2. This CDR3 region has 16 residues. The V gene end was trimmed by 0 bases and the J gene end by 2 bases; junction bases not matched to a gene: 6. CDR1 is MNHNY and CDR2 is SVGAGI in the germline V gene (reference sequence). CDR3 coding DNA: TGTGCCAGCAGTTACTCGACGACTAGCGCGCCCTACGAGCAGTACTTC. It codes for CASSYSTTSAPYEQYF.

The V gene is TRBV29-1, the J gene TRBJ2-1; TRBD2 aligns across 8 bases. The CDR3 consists of 13 residues. V gave up 4 bases and J gave up 8 bases; unmatched junction bases: 7. Germline CDR1 reads SQVTM; CDR2 reads ANQGSEA. The CDR3 spells CSVVGREVYEQFF. Written as DNA, the CDR3 is TGCAGCGTTGTAGGGCGGGAGGTCTATGAGCAGTTCTTC.

The chain combines TRBV5-6 with TRBJ1-5; 8 bases match TRBD1. This CDR3 comprises 15 residues. Germline CDR1 is SGHDT and CDR2 is YYEEEE. Trimming cost V 0 bases and J 3 bases; bases outside gene matches: 2. The CDR3 reads CASSLGTGLNQPQHF. The CDR3 coding sequence is TGTGCCAGCAGCTTGGGGACAGGGCTCAATCAGCCCCAGCATTTT. Full variable domain (remainder filled in from reference TRBV5-6 and TRBJ1-5): DAGVTQSPTHLIKTRGQQVTLRCSPKSGHDTVSWYQQALGQGPQFIFQYYEEEERQRGNFPDRFSGHQFPNYSSELNVNALLLGDSALYLCASSLGTGLNQPQHFGDGTRLSIL.

The CDR3 DNA follows: TGCAGCGTACAGACTACCGAGCAGTACTTC. Protein product: CSVQTTEQYF. This chain connects TRBV29-1 to TRBJ2-7, with D possibly TRBD2 on 5 matching bases. Trimming removed 6 bases from V and 6 bases from J, with 9 bases in between. Germline-derived CDR1 and CDR2 are SQVTM and ANQGSEA. The CDR3 runs 10 residues.

V gene TRBV11-2 combines with J gene TRBJ2-7, with 7 nucleotides matching TRBD2. Germline V CDR1 and CDR2: SGHAT, FQNNGV. The CDR3 covers 14 residues. Losses at the gene ends were 4 bases for V and 3 bases for J; bases not matched to a gene: 6. The CDR3 is CASSSAGDGYEQYF. DNA of the CDR3: TGTGCCAGCAGCTCTGCGGGAGACGGCTACGAGCAGTACTTC.

The chain recombines TRBV5-1 with TRBJ1-2; TRBD1 might be the D (5 bases). The CDR3 is made up of 16 amino acids. The ends were cut back, 3 bases at V and 3 bases at J, with 18 bases in the middle. Germline V CDR1 and CDR2: SGHRS, YFSETQ. The CDR3: CASSYWGPHTYYGYTF. The CDR3 bases are TGCGCCAGCAGCTATTGGGGACCGCACACCTACTATGGCTACACCTTC. The full variable domain, with the rest looked up from reference TRBV5-1 and TRBJ1-2, is KAGVTQTPRYLIKTRGQQVTLSCSPISGHRSVSWYQQTPGQGLQFLFEYFSETQRNKGNFPGRFSGRQFSNSRSEMNVSTLELGDSALYLCASSYWGPHTYYGYTFGSGTRLTVV.

The rearrangement uses TRBV19 and TRBJ2-7; 11 bases are a match to TRBD1. The germline CDR1 and CDR2 sequences are LNHDA and SQIVND (reference sequence). The CDR3 runs 13 residues. After removal of 5 bases from V and 3 bases from J, the junction contained 0 bases not matched to a gene. In nucleotides, the CDR3 is TGTGCCAGTAGTGGGACAGGGGGCTACGAGCAGTACTTC. Its translation: CASSGTGGYEQYF.

This clone was seen only a few times. This chain uses TRBV6-5 with TRBJ1-1; tentatively, D is TRBD1 (5 bases). The germline V gene encodes CDR1 MNHEY and CDR2 SVGAGI. The V end was cut by 4 bases, the J end by 3 bases, with 12 bases between. This CDR3 comprises 14 residues. The CDR3 region is CASSLTGDDTEAFF. The CDR3 DNA follows: TGTGCCAGCAGTTTGACGGGGGACGACACTGAAGCTTTCTTT.

This clone appeared a few times. The chain couples TRBV19 to TRBJ1-2, with 7 positions matching TRBD1. Trimming took 9 bases from V and 5 from J; bases not matched to a gene: 12. The CDR3 covers 14 residues. Per the germline V gene, CDR1 is LNHDA and CDR2 is SQIVND (reference sequence). The CDR3 DNA reads as TGTGCCAGCTCCCCTGACAGGGTGGGATATGGCTACACCTTC. This gives the protein CASSPDRVGYGYTF.

This chain connects TRBV6-5 to TRBJ1-4; 8 bases agree with TRBD1. In germline, CDR1 is MNHEY, CDR2 SVGAGI. The V segment lost 6 bases and the J segment 10 bases; nucleotides outside the gene matches: 10. The CDR3 length is 14 residues. Written as DNA, the CDR3 is TGTGCCAGCAGGGGGACAGGCCCCCGGGGAAAACTGTTTTTT. Translated, it gives CASRGTGPRGKLFF.

V gene TRBV13 combines with J gene TRBJ1-1; 7 bases match TRBD1. V lost 0 bases, J lost 0 bases, and 7 bases stayed unmatched. CDR1 PRHDT and CDR2 FYEKMQ come from the germline V gene (reference sequence). This CDR3 contains 17 residues. DNA for the CDR3: TGTGCCAGCAGCTTAGGCCAACCGGGACAGATGAACACTGAAGCTTTCTTT. Its protein product is CASSLGQPGQMNTEAFF.

On this clone itself: The same CDR3 can be traced to other DNA sequences in this sample. The chain links TRBV9 to TRBJ2-7; D is perhaps TRBD2 (6 bases). The CDR3 is 13 amino acids. Germline V lookup: CDR1 SGDLS, CDR2 YYNGEE. V lost 3 bases, J lost 2 bases, and 9 bases lay in between. Here the CDR3 reads CASSAGTPYEQYF. CDR3 in DNA: TGTGCCAGCAGCGCCGGGACTCCCTACGAGCAGTACTTC.